This is a list of T cell receptor beta chains from one sample in a study of spatial heterogeneity in lung cancer. In TCRdb, the 5' RACE reads were re-called with MiXCR into one record per CDR3 protein. This sample carries about 3,000 distinct CDR3 sequences, about a quarter of them seen once, and the ten largest clones take about 10%. The sample consisted of lung tumor tissue, taken at surgery. These receptors all come from a female donor with early-stage non-small cell lung cancer. The CDR3 runs from the conserved cysteine through the conserved F or W. Fields, in order: D gene, J gene, clone size, V gene, CDR3 protein. A D gene is named only where the DNA matches it firmly. The listing skips clone size in some rows; elsewhere it reads once, few, many or a size class.

D gene: TRBD2; J gene: TRBJ2-2; clone size: large; V gene: TRBV6-5; CDR3 protein: CASSLGLAGNTGELFF
D gene: NA; J gene: TRBJ2-7; clone size: many; V gene: TRBV29-1; CDR3 protein: CSVAQTSYEQYF
D gene: NA; J gene: TRBJ2-7; clone size: NA; V gene: TRBV24-1; CDR3 protein: CATSDLQGREQYF
D gene: TRBD2; J gene: TRBJ2-7; clone size: NA; V gene: TRBV4-2; CDR3 protein: CASSSIAGDEQYF
D gene: NA; J gene: TRBJ2-1; clone size: NA; V gene: TRBV29-1; CDR3 protein: CSVEEGLSYNEQFF
D gene: NA; J gene: TRBJ1-3; clone size: few; V gene: TRBV7-9; CDR3 protein: CASSLRRSVSSGNTIYF
D gene: NA; J gene: TRBJ2-5; clone size: medium-sized; V gene: TRBV5-1; CDR3 protein: CASSLALSQETQYF
D gene: NA; J gene: TRBJ2-7; clone size: NA; V gene: TRBV29-1; CDR3 protein: CSVEGGVSYEQYF
D gene: NA; J gene: TRBJ2-5; clone size: NA; V gene: TRBV4-1; CDR3 protein: CASREGAGQSEETQYF
D gene: TRBD1; J gene: TRBJ1-6; clone size: hyperexpanded; V gene: TRBV11-2; CDR3 protein: CASSSDRDSPLHF
D gene: TRBD2; J gene: TRBJ2-1; clone size: medium-sized; V gene: TRBV7-2; CDR3 protein: CASSRGLAGTYNEQFF
D gene: NA; J gene: TRBJ2-3; clone size: few; V gene: TRBV6-1; CDR3 protein: CASSVGLGADTQYF
D gene: NA; J gene: TRBJ1-5; clone size: NA; V gene: TRBV12-3/TRBV12-4; CDR3 protein: CASSSRGGKEPQHF
D gene: NA; J gene: TRBJ2-2; clone size: medium-sized; V gene: TRBV18; CDR3 protein: CASSSPAVSFGELFF
D gene: NA; J gene: TRBJ1-2; clone size: large; V gene: TRBV30; CDR3 protein: CAWSEDSPYGYTF
D gene: NA; J gene: TRBJ2-3; clone size: NA; V gene: TRBV24-1; CDR3 protein: CATSVDITQYF
D gene: TRBD1; J gene: TRBJ2-2; clone size: NA; V gene: TRBV5-1; CDR3 protein: CASGTARYTGELFF
D gene: NA; J gene: TRBJ2-5; clone size: NA; V gene: TRBV11-2; CDR3 protein: CASTSFRAPETQYF
D gene: NA; J gene: TRBJ2-3; clone size: large; V gene: TRBV11-1; CDR3 protein: CASSLGGFNTDTQYF
D gene: TRBD1; J gene: TRBJ2-7; clone size: NA; V gene: TRBV10-3; CDR3 protein: CASRTGVREQYF
D gene: NA; J gene: TRBJ2-5; clone size: NA; V gene: TRBV6-6; CDR3 protein: CASSYSYSQETQYF
D gene: TRBD1; J gene: TRBJ2-5; clone size: medium-sized; V gene: TRBV6-5; CDR3 protein: CASSLQGARSQETQYF
D gene: NA; J gene: TRBJ1-1; clone size: NA; V gene: TRBV7-2; CDR3 protein: CASSGGEGTEAFF
D gene: TRBD2; J gene: TRBJ2-7; clone size: once; V gene: TRBV10-3; CDR3 protein: CAISPLAGRSSYEQYF
D gene: NA; J gene: TRBJ2-1; clone size: few; V gene: TRBV7-9; CDR3 protein: CASSSWKESGNEQFF
D gene: TRBD2; J gene: TRBJ2-7; clone size: large; V gene: TRBV7-2; CDR3 protein: CASSFSTSTYEQYF
D gene: NA; J gene: TRBJ2-3; clone size: NA; V gene: TRBV7-6; CDR3 protein: CASSRDFTDTQYF
D gene: TRBD1; J gene: TRBJ2-1; clone size: few; V gene: TRBV7-6; CDR3 protein: CASSAGTGASEQFF
D gene: NA; J gene: TRBJ2-1; clone size: few; V gene: TRBV5-6; CDR3 protein: CASSLAGLYNEQFF
D gene: NA; J gene: TRBJ1-1; clone size: few; V gene: TRBV5-1; CDR3 protein: CASSQTQANTEAFF
D gene: NA; J gene: TRBJ2-1; clone size: medium-sized; V gene: TRBV9; CDR3 protein: CASSVRTQGDEQFF
D gene: TRBD2; J gene: TRBJ2-1; clone size: NA; V gene: TRBV20-1; CDR3 protein: CSAIGLAGNEQFF
D gene: NA; J gene: TRBJ2-7; clone size: medium-sized; V gene: TRBV30; CDR3 protein: CAWKVAGDEQYF
D gene: NA; J gene: TRBJ1-1; clone size: few; V gene: TRBV12-3/TRBV12-4; CDR3 protein: CASSFGTWNTEAFF
D gene: TRBD1; J gene: TRBJ1-5; clone size: NA; V gene: TRBV2; CDR3 protein: CASSATGGAAQHF
D gene: NA; J gene: TRBJ2-7; clone size: once; V gene: TRBV30; CDR3 protein: CAWSTLGAEQYF
D gene: TRBD2; J gene: TRBJ2-7; clone size: NA; V gene: TRBV7-2; CDR3 protein: CASSRWTSGYEQYF
D gene: TRBD1; J gene: TRBJ1-2; clone size: large; V gene: TRBV18; CDR3 protein: CASSGQETGYTF
D gene: TRBD2; J gene: TRBJ2-7; clone size: medium-sized; V gene: TRBV10-3; CDR3 protein: CAISEGLAGGENEQYF
D gene: NA; J gene: TRBJ2-7; clone size: NA; V gene: TRBV20-1; CDR3 protein: CSARDRAGSRTYEQYF
D gene: NA; J gene: TRBJ2-2; clone size: NA; V gene: TRBV28; CDR3 protein: CASRSTKQGAGELFF
D gene: NA; J gene: TRBJ2-7; clone size: few; V gene: TRBV7-2; CDR3 protein: CASSLFGYEQYF
D gene: TRBD1; J gene: TRBJ2-6; clone size: NA; V gene: TRBV20-1; CDR3 protein: CSAYRGGPGANVLTF
D gene: TRBD1; J gene: TRBJ2-2; clone size: few; V gene: TRBV28; CDR3 protein: CASSLWRQGAWGELFF
D gene: TRBD1; J gene: TRBJ2-5; clone size: medium-sized; V gene: TRBV7-9; CDR3 protein: CASSRGQWQGETQYF
D gene: NA; J gene: TRBJ2-7; clone size: many; V gene: TRBV12-3/TRBV12-4; CDR3 protein: CASSSGDVAYEQYF
D gene: TRBD2; J gene: TRBJ2-3; clone size: large; V gene: TRBV20-1; CDR3 protein: CSARDLPREGYTDTQYF
D gene: TRBD1; J gene: TRBJ2-1; clone size: few; V gene: TRBV6-5; CDR3 protein: CASRPRTGPRPQEQFF
D gene: TRBD2; J gene: TRBJ2-1; clone size: NA; V gene: TRBV10-3; CDR3 protein: CAISESREGSNEQFF
D gene: TRBD1; J gene: TRBJ2-2; clone size: NA; V gene: TRBV20-1; CDR3 protein: CSGRGRGELFF
D gene: NA; J gene: TRBJ1-5; clone size: many; V gene: TRBV28; CDR3 protein: CASSFWASGSGNQPQHF
D gene: NA; J gene: TRBJ2-7; clone size: NA; V gene: TRBV5-1; CDR3 protein: CASSFNAISYEQYF
D gene: TRBD2; J gene: TRBJ2-7; clone size: NA; V gene: TRBV28; CDR3 protein: CASSAQPLLAGALYEQYF
D gene: NA; J gene: TRBJ2-4; clone size: few; V gene: TRBV27; CDR3 protein: CASSLYASGLAKNIQYF
D gene: NA; J gene: TRBJ1-4; clone size: large; V gene: TRBV7-9; CDR3 protein: CASSLESRPSTNEKLFF
D gene: NA; J gene: TRBJ2-7; clone size: NA; V gene: TRBV2; CDR3 protein: CASSVWQNYEQYF
D gene: NA; J gene: TRBJ2-1; clone size: many; V gene: TRBV7-2; CDR3 protein: CASSPNREQFF
D gene: NA; J gene: TRBJ2-7; clone size: medium-sized; V gene: TRBV6-2/TRBV6-3; CDR3 protein: CASSALADSSYEQYF
D gene: NA; J gene: TRBJ2-5; clone size: medium-sized; V gene: TRBV18; CDR3 protein: CASSRGIGDRETQYF
D gene: TRBD2; J gene: TRBJ2-4; clone size: large; V gene: TRBV2; CDR3 protein: CASSEPLTSGWNIQYF